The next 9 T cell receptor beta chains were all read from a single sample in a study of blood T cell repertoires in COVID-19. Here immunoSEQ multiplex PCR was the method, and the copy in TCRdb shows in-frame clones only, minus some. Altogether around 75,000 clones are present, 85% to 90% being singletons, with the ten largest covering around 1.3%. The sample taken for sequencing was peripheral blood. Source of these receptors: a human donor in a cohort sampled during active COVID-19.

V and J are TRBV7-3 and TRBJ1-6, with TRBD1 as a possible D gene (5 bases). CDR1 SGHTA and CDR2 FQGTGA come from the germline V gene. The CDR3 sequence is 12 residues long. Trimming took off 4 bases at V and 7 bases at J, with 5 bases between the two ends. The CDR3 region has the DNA TGTGCCAGCAGCTCAGGGAATTCACCCCTCCACTTT. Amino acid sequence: CASSSGNSPLHF.

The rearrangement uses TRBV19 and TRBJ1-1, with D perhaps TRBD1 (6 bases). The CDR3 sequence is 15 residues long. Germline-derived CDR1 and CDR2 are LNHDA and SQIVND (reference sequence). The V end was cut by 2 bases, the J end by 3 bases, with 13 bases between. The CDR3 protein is CASSIQGISDTEAFF. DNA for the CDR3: TGTGCCAGTAGTATACAGGGGATATCGGACACTGAAGCTTTCTTT.

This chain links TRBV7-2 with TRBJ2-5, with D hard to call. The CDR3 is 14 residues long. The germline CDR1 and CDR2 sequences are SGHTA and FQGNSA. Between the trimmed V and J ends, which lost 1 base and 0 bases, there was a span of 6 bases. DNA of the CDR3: TGTGCCAGCAGCTTAGGAAACTACCAAGAGACCCAGTACTTC. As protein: CASSLGNYQETQYF.

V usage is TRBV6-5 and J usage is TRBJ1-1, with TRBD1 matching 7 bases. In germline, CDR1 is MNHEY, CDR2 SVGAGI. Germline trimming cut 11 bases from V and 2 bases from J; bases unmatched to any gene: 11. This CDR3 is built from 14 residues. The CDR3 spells CAGGTARSNTEAFF. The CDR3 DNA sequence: TGTGCCGGGGGGACAGCCCGTAGTAACACTGAAGCTTTCTTT.

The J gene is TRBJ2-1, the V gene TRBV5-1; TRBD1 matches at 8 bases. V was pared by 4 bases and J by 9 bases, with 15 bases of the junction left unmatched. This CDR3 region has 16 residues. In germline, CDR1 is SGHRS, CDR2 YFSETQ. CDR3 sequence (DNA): TGCGCCAGCAGCGGAAGCACCAGGGGGCGCCTTAGTGAGCAGTTCTTC. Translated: CASSGSTRGRLSEQFF.

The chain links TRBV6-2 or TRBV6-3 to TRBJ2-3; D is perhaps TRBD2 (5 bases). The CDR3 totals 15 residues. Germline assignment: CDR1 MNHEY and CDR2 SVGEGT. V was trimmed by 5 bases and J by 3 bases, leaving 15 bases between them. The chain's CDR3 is CASSPVEGGTDTQYF. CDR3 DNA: TGTGCCAGCAGTCCCGTCGAGGGTGGGACAGATACGCAGTATTTT.

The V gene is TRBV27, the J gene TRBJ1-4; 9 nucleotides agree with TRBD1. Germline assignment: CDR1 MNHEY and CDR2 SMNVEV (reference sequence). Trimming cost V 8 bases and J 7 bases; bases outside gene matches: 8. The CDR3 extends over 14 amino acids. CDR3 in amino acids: CASGKQGAPEKLFF. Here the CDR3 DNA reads TGTGCCAGCGGGAAACAGGGGGCGCCTGAAAAACTGTTTTTT.

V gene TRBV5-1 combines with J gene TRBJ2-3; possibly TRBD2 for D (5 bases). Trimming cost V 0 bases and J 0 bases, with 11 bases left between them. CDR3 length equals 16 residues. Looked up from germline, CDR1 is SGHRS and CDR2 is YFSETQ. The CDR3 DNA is TGCGCCAGCAGCTTGGGCGCTAGCCTTAGCACAGATACGCAGTATTTT. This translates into CASSLGASLSTDTQYF.

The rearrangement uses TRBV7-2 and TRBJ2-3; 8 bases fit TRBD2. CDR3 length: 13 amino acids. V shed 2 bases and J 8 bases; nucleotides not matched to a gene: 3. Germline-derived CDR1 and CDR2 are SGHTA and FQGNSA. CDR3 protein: CASSLREGGTQYF. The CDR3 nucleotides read TGTGCCAGCAGCTTACGGGAGGGGGGTACGCAGTATTTT.